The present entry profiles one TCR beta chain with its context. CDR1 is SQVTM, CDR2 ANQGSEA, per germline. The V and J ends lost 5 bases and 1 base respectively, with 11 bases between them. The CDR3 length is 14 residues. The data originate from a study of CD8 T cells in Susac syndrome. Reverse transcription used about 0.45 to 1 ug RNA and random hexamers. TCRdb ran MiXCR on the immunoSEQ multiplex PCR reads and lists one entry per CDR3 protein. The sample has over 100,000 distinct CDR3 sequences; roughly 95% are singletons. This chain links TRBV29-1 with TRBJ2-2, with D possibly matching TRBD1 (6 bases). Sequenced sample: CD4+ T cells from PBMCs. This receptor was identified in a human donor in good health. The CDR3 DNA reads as TGCAGCGTTCCGGCCAGGGGGAACACCGGGGAGCTGTTTTTT. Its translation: CSVPARGNTGELFF.